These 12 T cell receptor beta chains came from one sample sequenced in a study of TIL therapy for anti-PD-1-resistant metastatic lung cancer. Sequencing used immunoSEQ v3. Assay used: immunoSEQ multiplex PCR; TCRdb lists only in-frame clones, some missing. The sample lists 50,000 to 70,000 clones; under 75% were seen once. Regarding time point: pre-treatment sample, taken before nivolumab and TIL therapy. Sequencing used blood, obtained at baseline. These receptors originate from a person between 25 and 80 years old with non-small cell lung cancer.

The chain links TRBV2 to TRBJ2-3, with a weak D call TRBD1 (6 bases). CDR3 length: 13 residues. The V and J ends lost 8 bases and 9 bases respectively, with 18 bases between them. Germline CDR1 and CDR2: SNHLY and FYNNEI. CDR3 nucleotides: TGTGCCAGCCAAACTCCCCCAGGGACAACGCAGTATTTT. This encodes CASQTPPGTTQYF.

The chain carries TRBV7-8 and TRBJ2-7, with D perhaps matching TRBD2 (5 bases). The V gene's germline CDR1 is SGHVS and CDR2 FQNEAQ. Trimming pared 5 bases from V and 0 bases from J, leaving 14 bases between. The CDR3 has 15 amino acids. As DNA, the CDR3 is TGTGCCAGCAGCACAACCGGGGTTCGCTCCTACGAGCAGTACTTC. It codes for CASSTTGVRSYEQYF.

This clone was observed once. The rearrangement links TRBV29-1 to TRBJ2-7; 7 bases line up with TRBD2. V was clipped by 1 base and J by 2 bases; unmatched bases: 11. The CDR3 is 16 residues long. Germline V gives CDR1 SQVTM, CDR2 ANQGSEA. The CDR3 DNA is TGCAGCGTTGAAGTGCTAGCGGAATCCCTGGCCTACGAGCAGTACTTC. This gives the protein CSVEVLAESLAYEQYF.

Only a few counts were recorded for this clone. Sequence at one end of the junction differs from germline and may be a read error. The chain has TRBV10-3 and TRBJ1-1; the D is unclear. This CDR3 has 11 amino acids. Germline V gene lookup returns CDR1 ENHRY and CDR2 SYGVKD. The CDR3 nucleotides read TGTGCCATCCGTGACAACACTGAAGCTTTCTTT. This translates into CAIRDNTEAFF.

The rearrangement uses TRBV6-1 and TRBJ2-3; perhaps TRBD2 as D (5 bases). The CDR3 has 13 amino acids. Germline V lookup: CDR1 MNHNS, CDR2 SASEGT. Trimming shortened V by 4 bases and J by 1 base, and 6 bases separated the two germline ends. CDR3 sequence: CASSASRTDTQYF. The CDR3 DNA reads TGTGCCAGCAGTGCTAGCCGCACAGATACGCAGTATTTT.

CDR3 sequence reads: CASDFGEKLFF. In DNA form, the CDR3 reads TGTGCCAGTGACTTTGGGGAAAAACTGTTTTTT. V gene TRBV2 combines with J gene TRBJ1-4; D call uncertain. V lost 9 bases and J 8 bases, leaving 10 bases between the germline ends. Germline V gives CDR1 SNHLY, CDR2 FYNNEI. This CDR3 is 11 amino acids long.

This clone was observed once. The CDR3 sequence is CASSLGTGLGTGELFF. As DNA, the CDR3 is TGCGCCAGCAGCTTGGGGACAGGGCTCGGCACCGGGGAGCTGTTTTTT. This rearrangement joins TRBV5-1 to TRBJ2-2, with 8 positions matching TRBD1. Germline CDR1 reads SGHRS; CDR2 reads YFSETQ. V dropped 0 bases and J dropped 4; count of bases not matched to a gene: 5. This CDR3 has 16 amino acids.

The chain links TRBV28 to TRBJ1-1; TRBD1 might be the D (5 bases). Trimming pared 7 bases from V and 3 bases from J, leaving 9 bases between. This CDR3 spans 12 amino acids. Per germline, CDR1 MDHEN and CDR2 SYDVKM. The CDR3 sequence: CASKVGDTEAFF. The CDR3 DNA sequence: TGTGCCAGCAAGGTGGGGGACACTGAAGCTTTCTTT.

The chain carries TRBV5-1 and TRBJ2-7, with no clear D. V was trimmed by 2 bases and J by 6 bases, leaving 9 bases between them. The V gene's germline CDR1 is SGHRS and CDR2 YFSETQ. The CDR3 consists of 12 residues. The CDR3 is CASSFLGSEQYF. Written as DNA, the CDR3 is TGCGCCAGCAGCTTCCTGGGAAGCGAGCAGTACTTC.

This CDR3 is CSGVERGETQYF. CDR3 in DNA: TGCAGCGGAGTTGAGAGAGGAGAGACCCAGTACTTC. The V and J genes are TRBV29-1 and TRBJ2-5; D unresolved. Germline V gene data show CDR1 as SQVTM and CDR2 as ANQGSEA. The ends were cut back, 7 bases at V and 4 bases at J, with 13 bases in the middle. The CDR3 loop spans 12 amino acids.

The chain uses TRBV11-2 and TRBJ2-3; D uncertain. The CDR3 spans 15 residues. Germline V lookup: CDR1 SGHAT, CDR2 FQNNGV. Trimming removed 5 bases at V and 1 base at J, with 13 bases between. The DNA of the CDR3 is TGTGCCAGCAGCGAAAGACCCGGCGGCACAGATACGCAGTATTTT. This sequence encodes CASSERPGGTDTQYF.

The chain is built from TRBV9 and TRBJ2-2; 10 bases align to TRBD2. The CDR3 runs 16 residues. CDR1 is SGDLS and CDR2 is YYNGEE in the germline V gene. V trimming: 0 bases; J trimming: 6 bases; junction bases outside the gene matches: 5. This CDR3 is CASSVAVAGGAGELFF. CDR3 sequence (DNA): TGTGCCAGCAGCGTAGCCGTAGCGGGAGGCGCCGGGGAGCTGTTTTTT.